This T cell receptor (beta chain) emerged from a study of blood T cell repertoires in COVID-19. For the study at large: The samples span acute and convalescent COVID-19 from the United States, Italy and Spain. In each case, the material was cDNA or gDNA derived from T cells, B-cell-depleted T cells, or PBMCs.

The CDR3 totals 14 residues. V was pared by 4 bases and J by 4 bases, with 11 bases between. CDR1 is SGDLS and CDR2 is YYNGEE in the germline V gene. How the authors handled the data: Reference gene primer amplification gave estimated nucleated cell counts. Method: immunoSEQ multiplex PCR; TCRdb's copy keeps in-frame clones and lacks some. Clonal size and the V and J genes are those of that table, whereas D and trimming came from the DNA. Here the sample spans about 280,000 clones, roughly 90% being singletons. The chain combines TRBV9 with TRBJ1-4; D might be TRBD1 (6 bases). The TCR sequence derives from a woman aged 25 to 39 with active or convalescent COVID-19. The sample consisted of peripheral blood. CDR3 sequence: CASSSGDNNEKLFF. In nucleotides, the CDR3 is TGTGCCAGCAGCAGCGGGGACAATAATGAAAAACTGTTTTTT.